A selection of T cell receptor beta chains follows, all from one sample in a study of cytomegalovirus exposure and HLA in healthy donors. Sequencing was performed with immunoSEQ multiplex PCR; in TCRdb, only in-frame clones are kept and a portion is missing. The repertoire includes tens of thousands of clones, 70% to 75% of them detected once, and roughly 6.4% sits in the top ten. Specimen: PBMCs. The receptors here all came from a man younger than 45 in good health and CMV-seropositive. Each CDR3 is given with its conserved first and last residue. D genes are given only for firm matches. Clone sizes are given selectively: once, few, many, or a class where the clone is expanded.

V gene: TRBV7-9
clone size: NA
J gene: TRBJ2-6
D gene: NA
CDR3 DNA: TGTGTGGGTCAGGGCCCCTCTGGGGCCAACGTCCTGACTTTC
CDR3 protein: CVGQGPSGANVLTF

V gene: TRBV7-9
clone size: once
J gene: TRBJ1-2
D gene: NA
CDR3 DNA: TGTTCCAGCAGCACTCTCGGGGGAGGGAGGGGCGGTTCGGGCTACACCTTC
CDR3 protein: CSSSTLGGGRGGSGYTF

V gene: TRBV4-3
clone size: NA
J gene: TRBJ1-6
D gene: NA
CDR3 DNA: TGCGCCAGCAGCCAGTACGGGGTGAGCTCCTATAATTCACCCCTCCACTTT
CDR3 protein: CASSQYGVSSYNSPLHF

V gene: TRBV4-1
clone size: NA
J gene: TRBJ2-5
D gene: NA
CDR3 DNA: TGCGCCAGCAGCCAAGAGGCGGTGACCCAGTACTTC
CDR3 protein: CASSQEAVTQYF

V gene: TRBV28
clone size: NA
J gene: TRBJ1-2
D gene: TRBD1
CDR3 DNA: TGTGCCAGCAGTTTACTATCCGGGACAGGAAATCGGGGCTACACCTTC
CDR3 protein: CASSLLSGTGNRGYTF

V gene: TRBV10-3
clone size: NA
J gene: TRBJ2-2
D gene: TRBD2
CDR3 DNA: TGTGCCATCAGGAGAAATAGCGGGGGGGCCGGGGAGCTGTTTTTT
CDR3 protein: CAIRRNSGGAGELFF

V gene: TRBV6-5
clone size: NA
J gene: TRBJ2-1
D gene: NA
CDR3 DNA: TGTGCCAGCATGTTCGCCGGGGGTAAGCAGTTCTTC
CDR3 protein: CASMFAGGKQFF

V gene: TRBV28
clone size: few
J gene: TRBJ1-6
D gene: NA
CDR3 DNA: TGTGCCAGCAGTTTTGACAGCTCCTATAATTCACCCCTCCACTTT
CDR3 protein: CASSFDSSYNSPLHF

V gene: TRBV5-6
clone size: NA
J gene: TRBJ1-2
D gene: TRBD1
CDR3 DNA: TGTGCCAGCAGCGAAACAGGGGGAAACTATGGCTACACCTTC
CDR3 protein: CASSETGGNYGYTF

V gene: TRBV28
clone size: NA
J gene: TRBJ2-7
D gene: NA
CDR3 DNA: TGTGCCAGCAGCCTTGATACAGGGTGGGTCTACGAGCAGTACTTC
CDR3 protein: CASSLDTGWVYEQYF

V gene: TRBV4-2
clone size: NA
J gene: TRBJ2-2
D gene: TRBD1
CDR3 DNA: TGTGCCAGCAGCCAAGATGGAGCACAGGGGTACTCTACCGGGGAGCTGTTTTTT
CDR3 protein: CASSQDGAQGYSTGELFF

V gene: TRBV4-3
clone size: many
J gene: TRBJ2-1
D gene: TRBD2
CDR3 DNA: TGCGCCAGCAGCCAAGTTCCGGGCGGGGGGGCCGGGAATGAGCAGTTCTTC
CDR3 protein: CASSQVPGGGAGNEQFF

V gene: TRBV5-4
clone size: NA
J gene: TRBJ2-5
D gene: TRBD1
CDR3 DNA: TGTGCCAGCAGCCGGACCACAGGGGGCGGGGAGACCCAGTACTTC
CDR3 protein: CASSRTTGGGETQYF

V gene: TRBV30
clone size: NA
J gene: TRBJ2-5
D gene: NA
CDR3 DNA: TGTGCCTGGAGTGTAGTCCGCCAGGCGACTGAGGGGACCCAGTACTTC
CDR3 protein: CAWSVVRQATEGTQYF